In its sample, the clone carrying this T cell receptor beta chain was seen many times. Noted time point: sample taken at primary tumor resection. No cell sorting; template was whole RNA from tumor, lung tissue or PBMC. This entry comes from a study of spatial heterogeneity in lung cancer. Study-level background: Each distinct TCR and UMI combination averaged more than ten appearances in raw reads.

Each CDR3 protein is one row after TCRdb ran MiXCR on the 5' RACE reads. The table includes about 39,000 distinct CDR3 sequences, around 3.1% detected once. The sequence was obtained from a male donor with early-stage non-small cell lung cancer. The starting material was normal lung tissue next to the tumor, obtained at surgery.

The CDR3 spells CASSPTGDWTYNEQFF. Here the CDR3 DNA reads TGTGCCAGCAGTCCCACAGGGGATTGGACCTACAATGAGCAGTTCTTC. The chain employs TRBV3-1 and TRBJ2-1; the match to TRBD1 covers 7 bases. The CDR3 runs 16 residues. Per the germline V gene, CDR1 is LGHDT and CDR2 is YNNKEL (reference sequence). After removal of 6 bases from V and 2 bases from J, the junction contained 10 bases not matched to a gene.